The clone carrying this T cell receptor (beta chain) was observed a handful of times. Sequencing templates came from extracted RNA that was reverse transcribed into cDNA. Libraries were prepared by immunoSEQ multiplex PCR; TCRdb keeps only in-frame clonotypes and omits some of them. The table includes 180,000 or so clones, more than 45% detected once. The data originate from a study of CD8+ T cells in alopecia areata. Noted treatment: oral pan-JAK inhibitor, 5-10 mg twice daily. Trimming took off 3 bases at V and 10 bases at J, with 10 bases between the two ends. From germline, CDR1 is KGHSH and CDR2 LQKENI. This CDR3 comprises 12 residues.

V is TRBV18 and J is TRBJ2-1, with D hard to call. The clonotype originates from a human donor with alopecia areata. Sample: CD4+ T cells sorted from blood, taken at week 24, from a patient treated with tofacitinib. Here the CDR3 reads CASSPLAVEQFF. CDR3 coding DNA: TGTGCCAGCTCACCCCTTGCCGTGGAGCAGTTCTTC.